A single T cell receptor beta chain is shown here with its context. The record originates from a study of blood T cell repertoires in COVID-19. V gave up 6 bases and J gave up 1 base; unmatched junction bases: 1. Looked up from germline, CDR1 is MDHEN and CDR2 is SYDVKM. There are 14 residues in the CDR3. Sequenced by immunoSEQ multiplex PCR; TCRdb stores in-frame clones only, minus some. The data show approximately 120,000 clones, around 63% seen once. The material sequenced was peripheral blood. This receptor was identified in a woman in her seventies with acute or convalescent COVID-19. The rearrangement uses TRBV28 and TRBJ2-3; 10 nucleotides agree with TRBD1. CDR3 sequence (DNA): TGTGCCAGCAGGGGGACAGGGGGCACAGATACGCAGTATTTT. Protein product: CASRGTGGTDTQYF.